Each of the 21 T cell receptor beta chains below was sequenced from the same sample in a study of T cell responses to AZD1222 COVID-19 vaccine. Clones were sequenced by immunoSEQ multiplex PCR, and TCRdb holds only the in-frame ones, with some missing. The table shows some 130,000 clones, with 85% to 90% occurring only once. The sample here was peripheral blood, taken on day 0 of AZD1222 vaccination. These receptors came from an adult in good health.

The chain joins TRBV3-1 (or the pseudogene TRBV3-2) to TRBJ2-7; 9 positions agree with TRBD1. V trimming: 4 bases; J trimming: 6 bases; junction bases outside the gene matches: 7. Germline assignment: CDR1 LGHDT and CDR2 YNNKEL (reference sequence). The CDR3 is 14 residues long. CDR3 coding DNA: TGTGCCAGCAGCCCCTGGACAGGGGAACGCGAGCAGTACTTC. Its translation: CASSPWTGEREQYF.

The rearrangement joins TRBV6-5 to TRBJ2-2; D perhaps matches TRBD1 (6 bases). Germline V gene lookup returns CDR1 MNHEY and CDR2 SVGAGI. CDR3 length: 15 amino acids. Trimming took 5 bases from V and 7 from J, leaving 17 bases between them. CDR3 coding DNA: TGTGCCAGCAGTCCGCTACGTGGGGGCAACGGGGAGCTGTTTTTT. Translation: CASSPLRGGNGELFF.

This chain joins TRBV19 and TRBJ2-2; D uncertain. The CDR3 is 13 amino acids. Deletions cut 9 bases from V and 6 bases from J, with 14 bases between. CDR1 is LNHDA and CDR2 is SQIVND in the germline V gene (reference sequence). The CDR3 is CASSKTGSGELFF. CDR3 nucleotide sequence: TGTGCCAGCTCCAAGACTGGTTCCGGGGAGCTGTTTTTT.

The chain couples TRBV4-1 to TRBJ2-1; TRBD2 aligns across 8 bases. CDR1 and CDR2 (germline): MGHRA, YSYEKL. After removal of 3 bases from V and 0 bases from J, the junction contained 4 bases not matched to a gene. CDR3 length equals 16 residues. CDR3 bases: TGCGCCAGCAGCCACCAACTAGCGGTCTCCTACAATGAGCAGTTCTTC. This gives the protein CASSHQLAVSYNEQFF.

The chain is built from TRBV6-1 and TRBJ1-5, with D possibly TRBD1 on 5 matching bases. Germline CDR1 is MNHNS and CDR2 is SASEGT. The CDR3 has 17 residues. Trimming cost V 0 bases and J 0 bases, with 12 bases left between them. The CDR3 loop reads CASSEARGKGSNQPQHF. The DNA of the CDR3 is TGTGCCAGCAGTGAAGCGCGGGGGAAAGGTAGCAATCAGCCCCAGCATTTT.

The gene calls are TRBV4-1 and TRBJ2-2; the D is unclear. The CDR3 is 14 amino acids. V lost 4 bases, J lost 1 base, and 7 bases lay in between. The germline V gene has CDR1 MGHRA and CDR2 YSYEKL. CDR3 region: CASSLEQNTGELFF. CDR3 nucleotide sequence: TGCGCCAGCAGCCTCGAACAGAACACCGGGGAGCTGTTTTTT.

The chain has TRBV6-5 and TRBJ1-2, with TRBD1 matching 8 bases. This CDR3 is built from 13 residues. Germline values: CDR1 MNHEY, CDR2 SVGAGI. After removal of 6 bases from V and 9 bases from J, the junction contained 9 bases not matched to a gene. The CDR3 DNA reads TGTGCCAGCAGCCCCGACAGGGGTCGGAGCTACACCTTC. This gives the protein CASSPDRGRSYTF.

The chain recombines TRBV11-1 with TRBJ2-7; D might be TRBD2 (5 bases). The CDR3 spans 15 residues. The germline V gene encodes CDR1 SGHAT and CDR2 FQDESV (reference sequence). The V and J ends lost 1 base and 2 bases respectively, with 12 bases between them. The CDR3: CASSLGFGSPYEQYF. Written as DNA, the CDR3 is TGTGCCAGCAGCTTAGGTTTTGGGAGCCCCTACGAGCAGTACTTC.

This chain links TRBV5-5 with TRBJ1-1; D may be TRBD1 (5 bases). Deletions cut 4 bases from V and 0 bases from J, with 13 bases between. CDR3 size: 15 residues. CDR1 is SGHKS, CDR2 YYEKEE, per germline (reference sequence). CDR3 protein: CASSPGTAMNTEAFF. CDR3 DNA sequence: TGTGCCAGCAGCCCGGGGACCGCCATGAACACTGAAGCTTTCTTT.

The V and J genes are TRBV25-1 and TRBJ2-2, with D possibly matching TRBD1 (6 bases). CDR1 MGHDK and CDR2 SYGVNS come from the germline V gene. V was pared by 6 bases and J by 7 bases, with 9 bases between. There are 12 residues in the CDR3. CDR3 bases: TGTGCCAGCAGACAGGGAAGCGGGGAGCTGTTTTTT. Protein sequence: CASRQGSGELFF.

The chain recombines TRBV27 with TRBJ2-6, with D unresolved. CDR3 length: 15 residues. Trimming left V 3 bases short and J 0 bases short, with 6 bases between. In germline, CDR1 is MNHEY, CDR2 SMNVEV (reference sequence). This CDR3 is CASSFAGSGANVLTF. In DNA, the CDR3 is TGTGCCAGCAGTTTCGCAGGCTCTGGGGCCAACGTCCTGACTTTC. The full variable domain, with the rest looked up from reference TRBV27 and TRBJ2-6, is EAQVTQNPRYLITVTGKKLTVTCSQNMNHEYMSWYRQDPGLGLRQIYYSMNVEVTDKGDVPEGYKVSRKEKRNFPLILESPSPNQTSLYFCASSFAGSGANVLTFGAGSRLTVL.

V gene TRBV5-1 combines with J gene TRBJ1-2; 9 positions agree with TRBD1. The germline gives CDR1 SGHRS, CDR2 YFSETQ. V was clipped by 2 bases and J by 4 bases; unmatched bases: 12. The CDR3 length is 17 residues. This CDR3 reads CASSLHRDRAMIYGYTF. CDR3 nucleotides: TGCGCCAGCAGCTTACACCGGGACAGGGCGATGATCTATGGCTACACCTTC.

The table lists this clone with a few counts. The CDR3 loop is CASSKQGAGGYTF. For the CDR3, the DNA is TGTGCCAGCAGCAAACAGGGGGCAGGTGGCTACACCTTC. The rearrangement links TRBV7-9 to TRBJ1-2; TRBD1 aligns across 9 bases. This CDR3 spans 13 amino acids. Germline values: CDR1 SEHNR, CDR2 FQNEAQ (reference sequence). The junction had 5 bases not matched to a gene; V was cut back by 5 bases and J by 7 bases.

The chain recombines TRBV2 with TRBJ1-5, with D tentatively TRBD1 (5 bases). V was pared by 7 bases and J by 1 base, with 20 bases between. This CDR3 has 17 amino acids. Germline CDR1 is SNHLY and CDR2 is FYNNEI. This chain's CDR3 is CASNPTPRELSNQPQHF. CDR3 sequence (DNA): TGTGCCAGCAATCCTACACCCAGGGAATTAAGCAATCAGCCCCAGCATTTT.

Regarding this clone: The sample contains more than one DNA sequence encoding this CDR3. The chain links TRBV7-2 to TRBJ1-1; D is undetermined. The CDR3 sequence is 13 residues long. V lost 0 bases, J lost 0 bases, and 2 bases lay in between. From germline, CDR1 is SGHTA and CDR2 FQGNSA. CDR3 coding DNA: TGTGCCAGCAGCTTAGCTCTGAACACTGAAGCTTTCTTT. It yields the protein CASSLALNTEAFF.

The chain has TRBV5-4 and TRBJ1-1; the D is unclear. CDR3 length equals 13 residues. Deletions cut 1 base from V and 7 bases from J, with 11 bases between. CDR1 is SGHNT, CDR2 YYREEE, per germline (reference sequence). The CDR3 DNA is TGTGCCAGCAGCTTGTTAGGCGGAAGTGAAGCTTTCTTT. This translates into CASSLLGGSEAFF.

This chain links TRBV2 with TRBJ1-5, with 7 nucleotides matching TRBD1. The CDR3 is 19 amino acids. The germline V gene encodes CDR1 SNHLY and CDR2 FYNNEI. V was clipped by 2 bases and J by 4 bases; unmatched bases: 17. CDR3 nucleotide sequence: TGTGCCAGCAGTGAATGGGGAATGAGACAGGGAAGGAGAAATCAGCCCCAGCATTTT. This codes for CASSEWGMRQGRRNQPQHF.

CDR3 nucleotide sequence: TGTGCCAGCAGTTTATATCCGGAAAGCTATGGCTACACCTTC. This codes for CASSLYPESYGYTF. The chain links TRBV27 to TRBJ1-2; no clear D. The V end was cut by 1 base, the J end by 4 bases, with 10 bases between. The CDR3 loop spans 14 amino acids. CDR1 and CDR2 (germline): MNHEY, SMNVEV (reference sequence).

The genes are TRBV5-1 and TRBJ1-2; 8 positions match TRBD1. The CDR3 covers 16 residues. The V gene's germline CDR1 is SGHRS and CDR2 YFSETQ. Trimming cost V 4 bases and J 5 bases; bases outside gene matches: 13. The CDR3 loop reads CASSPWTGNLGYGYTF. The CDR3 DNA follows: TGCGCCAGCAGCCCCTGGACAGGGAATTTAGGGTATGGCTACACCTTC.

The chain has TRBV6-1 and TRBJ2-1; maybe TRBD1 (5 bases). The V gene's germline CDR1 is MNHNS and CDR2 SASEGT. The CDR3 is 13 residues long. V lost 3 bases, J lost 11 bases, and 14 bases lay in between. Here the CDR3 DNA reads TGTGCCAGCAGTGACCTTGGTGGGGCCCAGCAGTTCTTC. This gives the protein CASSDLGGAQQFF.

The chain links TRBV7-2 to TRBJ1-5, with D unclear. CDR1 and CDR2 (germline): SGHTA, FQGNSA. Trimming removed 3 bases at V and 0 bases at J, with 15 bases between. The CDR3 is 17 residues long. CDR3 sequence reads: CASSLGRSTFSNQPQHF. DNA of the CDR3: TGTGCCAGCAGCTTGGGTCGTAGCACGTTTAGCAATCAGCCCCAGCATTTT.